This TCR beta chain stems from a study of cytomegalovirus exposure and HLA in healthy donors (dated by TCRdb to the late 2010s). Background for the entire study: According to an earlier analysis of several hundred of the donors, 200 million or so T cells yielded over 100 million unique TCR beta sequences and approximately 280 Gb of sequence data. An early release that covered some 640 HLA-typed donors contained about 300 gigabases of sequencing data and about 84 million unique TCR sequences. Of the roughly 420 genotyped donors, 81% were placed in the genetic ancestry cluster associated with self-reported Caucasian donors. The study aimed to test whether cataloging public T cell receptors could reveal signatures of past pathogen exposure. Using immunosequencing, the study profiled T cell repertoires from about 610 subjects and related those repertoires to cytomegalovirus serostatus. Along with the approximately 600-subject first cohort, a separate validation cohort of over a hundred different subjects was used. High-throughput TCR immunosequencing, statistical association of individual TCRs with disease status, and machine learning were combined to predict cytomegalovirus infection status. A later analysis re-analyzed previously published TCR beta repertoires from roughly 630 donors and added high-resolution HLA genotyping to study TCR occurrence patterns. In the later analysis, no new phenotypic data were used to find candidate immune exposures; instead, reliance was placed on TCR beta sequences and their occurrence across donors. In an earlier analysis of roughly 580 of the donors, high-throughput TCR beta sequencing was used to judge whether each TCR beta V gene segment behaved as functional or pseudogenic. Donor age, sex, ethnicity and CMV serostatus were compiled together with the repertoire data. A later genetic analysis took genome-wide SNP genotypes for about three fifths of the 666 donors and used that subset as a discovery cohort. All discovery cohort repertoires had been generated using a single sequencing platform. HLA typing covered class I and class II loci at four-digit resolution. The number of donors typed differed by locus, with roughly 629-640 for A, B, C, DRB1 and DQB1, over 500 for DQA1, under 610 for DPA1, and approximately 470 for DPB1. Four or five DR-DQ haplotypes were handled as single units for association and clustering because linkage in the cohort was strong. On average, roughly 200,000 unique TCR beta nucleotide sequences were sequenced per donor among a few hundred genotyped donors of the cohort, with roughly 18% of those sequences being non-productive.

As concerns this clone: Its antigen remains undetermined. The input lacks base qualities; no much larger clone sits a single base away.

The full study reports these points: In a later genetic analysis, fewer N-insertions in productive TCRs were reported among donors in an Asian-associated ancestry cluster than the approximately 710-donor mean. In an earlier analysis of approximately 590 of the donors, most TCR beta V segments appeared in productive rearrangements about 90% or about 30% of the time, broadly matching IMGT annotations. V-gene and J-gene trimming of TCR beta chains was associated with a missense DCLRE1C variant in a later genetic analysis, and the association was replicated in an independent cohort. A later analysis associated approximately 17,000 TCR beta sequences with specific HLA alleles at a false discovery rate of 0.05. Linkage disequilibrium might explain the correlated functional status among segregating V segments, but an unknown experimental factor could not be excluded. According to a later analysis, TCR association rates differed among HLA loci, with DRB1 alleles showing the most associated TCRs and HLA-C alleles showing the fewest. Some IMGT-functional V segments, including TRBV6-2 and TRBV6-3, could not be distinguished by the 87-base-pair reads and were therefore excluded. Compared with equally common non-associated chains, HLA-associated TCR beta chains in a later analysis were more clonally expanded and had lower generation probabilities. Sequencing depth was assumed to be roughly uniform across donors in the presence/absence analyses, though that assumption may not hold. The classifier was reported to diagnose cytomegalovirus status with high specificity and sensitivity in both the original and validation cohorts. A cluster of highly shared sequence variants was judged likely to represent a technical artifact of the sequencing pipeline. The authors suggested that the approach could potentially be generalized to other disease states and immunological phenotypes. When HLA alleles, especially DR and DQ, strongly co-occurred, TCR associations were difficult to assign to individual alleles. A further reported finding was that TCR beta sequences accurately predicted the HLA-A and HLA-B alleles for most subjects in the first cohort. In a later analysis, most CMV-associated TCR beta chains were found to appear HLA-restricted, with HLA associations seemingly driven largely by CMV exposure. CMV serostatus was the only immune exposure information available for the cohort. While some public TCRs were present in many individuals, most TCR sequences turned up only very rarely across donors. Because HLA typing was unavailable for some donors at each locus, only the typed subset was used in association tests. In this cohort, only TCR beta chains were sequenced, and detectable features were limited by the absence of alpha or paired-chain data. Roughly 15 rarely observed V segments, including chromosome 9 orphons, were excluded from the earlier analysis of a few hundred of the donors because counts were too low. In vitro tests confirmed that a few of the cytomegalovirus-associated TCR beta chains recognize cytomegalovirus antigens. Several of the top co-occurrence clusters appeared to be linked to parvovirus B19, influenza, CMV and Epstein-Barr virus, according to a later analysis. The study listed approximately 160 TCR beta chains as associated with cytomegalovirus.

The cohort consisted of 600 or so healthy bone marrow donors. At the time of sampling, all cohort members were nominally healthy, though unrecorded immune exposures were likely present. The donor tested CMV seronegative and was one of the 352 seronegative cohort members. A peripheral blood sample was collected from each donor, and TCR beta sequencing was performed on peripheral blood mononuclear cells. The Qiagen DNeasy Blood Extraction Kit was used to extract genomic DNA from the blood cell samples. The receptor library was made with the immunoSEQ multiplex PCR assay. The multiplex PCR relied on a mix of 60 forward primers for TCR Vbeta segments and 13 reverse primers for TCR Jbeta segments. Amplification of the CDR3 region of rearranged TCR beta genes was performed with a multiplex PCR assay on genomic DNA. Amplified TCR beta libraries were sequenced as 87-base-pair reads on the Illumina HiSeq System. As for the authors' bioinformatics: Across the 670 or so repertoires, a later analysis counted some 81 million unique TCR beta chains, roughly 11 million of which were shared by at least two donors. Raw reads were error-corrected and collapsed into unique sequences by a nearest-neighbor algorithm in which closely related sequences were merged to remove PCR and sequencing errors. CDR3 sequences were aligned to IMGT reference sequences to assign V, D and J gene segments. Each retained sequence needed at least a six-nucleotide match to both a V gene segment and a J gene segment. Rearrangements were classified as productive when the CDR3 lacked stop codons and remained in frame with V and J, and all other rearrangements were classified as non-productive. Following IMGT convention, CDR3 was defined as the stretch from the second conserved V-encoded cysteine up to the conserved J-encoded phenylalanine. Sequences without an unambiguous match to a single V gene segment were excluded from the earlier analysis of almost 600 of the donors. An earlier analysis of a few hundred of the donors classified V segments as functional when productive rearrangements were above 56.7% and as segregating when the standard deviation between donors was above 5%. A statistical classification framework was developed to diagnose cytomegalovirus status using the catalog of TCR beta chain sequences. V and J gene assignment, in a later analysis, came from comparing TCR nucleotide sequences with IMGT/GENE-DB human TR gene sequences. Using the TCRdist pipeline, a later analysis assigned CDR3 sequences along with most-parsimonious VDJ recombination scenarios. In a later analysis, each TCR beta chain was defined by its CDR3 amino acid sequence together with its V-gene family, and reads without a unique V-gene family were excluded. To address suspected cross-contamination and a sequencing artifact, a later analysis removed roughly 580 highly shared, low-generation-probability nucleotide sequences. For each public chain, a later analysis derived a clonal expansion index from normalized ranks of inferred template counts within each repertoire. Generation probabilities in a later analysis came from a VDJ recombination model fitted to out-of-frame rearrangements, and those results were checked against IGoR. A later analysis scored TCR-TCR, TCR-HLA and TCR-CMV co-occurrence with hypergeometric tests, applying a repertoire-size bias correction to TCR pairs. In a later analysis, false discovery rates were estimated by permuting HLA or CMV assignments 20 times. In a later analysis, co-occurring TCRs were grouped with DBSCAN, and TCRdist sequence similarity was added when clustering was performed within HLA-allele-positive subsets. Co-occurrence clustering excluded repertoires with fewer than 30,000 or more than 120,000 public chains, plus five with anomalous nucleotide sharing. The table comes from immuneACCESS by way of TCRdb, which keeps in-frame sequences with V and J called. Part of the clones is missing from these tables; in studies checked, under half for an unresolved V gene and the rest for unknown reasons. V and J calls and clone size follow that table, whereas D and trimming were derived from the DNA. This sample is represented by some 130,000 clones; about 83% of them were singletons. 1% to 1.5% of the sample comes from the top ten.

Its CDR3 holds 16 amino acids, cysteine through phenylalanine. Just the 48-base CDR3 DNA is kept, in frame starting at base 1. The germline V gene (reference sequence) yields PRHDT for CDR1 and FYEKMQ for CDR2. V trim: 2 bases; J trim: 0 bases; unmatched bases: 3. The receptor chain draws on TRBV13 and TRBJ2-5; 10 central bases correspond to TRBD2. The specimen was PBMCs. The TCR sequence derives from a girl aged 2 to 9 in good health and CMV-seronegative. The CDR3: CASSLMGLAHQETQYF. The DNA sequence is given as TGTGCCAGCAGCTTAATGGGACTAGCGCACCAAGAGACCCAGTACTTC.